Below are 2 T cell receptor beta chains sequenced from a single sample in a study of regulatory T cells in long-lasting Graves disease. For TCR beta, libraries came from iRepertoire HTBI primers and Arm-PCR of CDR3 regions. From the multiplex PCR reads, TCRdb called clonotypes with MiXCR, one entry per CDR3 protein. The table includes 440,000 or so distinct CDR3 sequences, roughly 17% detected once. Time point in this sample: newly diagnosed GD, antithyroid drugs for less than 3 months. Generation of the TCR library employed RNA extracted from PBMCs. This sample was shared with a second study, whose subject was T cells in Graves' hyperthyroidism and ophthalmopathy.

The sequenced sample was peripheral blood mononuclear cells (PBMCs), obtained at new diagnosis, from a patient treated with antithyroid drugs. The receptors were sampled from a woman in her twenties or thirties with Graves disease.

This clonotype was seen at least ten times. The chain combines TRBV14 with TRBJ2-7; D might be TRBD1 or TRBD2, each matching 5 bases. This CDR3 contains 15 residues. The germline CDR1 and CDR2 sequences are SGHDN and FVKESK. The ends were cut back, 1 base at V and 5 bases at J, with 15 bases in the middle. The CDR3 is CASSQVRTGPHEQYF. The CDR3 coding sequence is TGTGCCAGCAGCCAAGTCCGCACGGGGCCACACGAGCAGTACTTC.

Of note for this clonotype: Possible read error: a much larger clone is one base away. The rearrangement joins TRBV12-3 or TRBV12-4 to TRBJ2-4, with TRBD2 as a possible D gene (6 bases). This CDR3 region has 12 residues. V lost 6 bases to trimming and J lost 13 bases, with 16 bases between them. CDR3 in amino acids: CASRRTTNEQYF. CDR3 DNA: TGTGCCAGCAGGCGGACTACCAATGAGCAGTACTTC.